What follows are 21 T cell receptor beta chains derived from one specimen sequenced in a study of blood T cells in healthy people across ages (dated by TCRdb to the mid-2010s). Library creation used 5' RACE. Instrument on record: Illumina HiSeq 2500. A second PCR of roughly 6 to 12 cycles was run with a J-beta primer mix and a sample-barcoded 5' primer. Starting from the raw public reads, TCRdb applied fastp trimming at Q25, assembled clones with MiXCR and retained in-frame beta chains. Rows with one shared CDR3 protein collapse into an entry with the most common genes and DNA. This sample gives 1.5 million or so distinct CDR3 sequences in total; approximately 40% of them show up just once. The ten top clones hold 7% to 9.5% of the sample. The sample comprised blood. Source of these receptors: a woman between 18 and 29 years old in good health.

This clonotype was counted a single time. The V and J genes are TRBV5-1 and TRBJ1-1; 7 bases map to TRBD1. The CDR3 loop spans 17 amino acids. V was pared by 1 base and J by 4 bases, with 13 bases of the junction left unmatched. In germline, CDR1 is SGHRS, CDR2 YFSETQ. CDR3 region: CASSLRGTASVSTEAFF. CDR3 DNA: TGCGCCAGCAGCTTGCGGGGGACAGCTTCTGTGAGCACTGAAGCTTTCTTT.

The chain joins TRBV4-1 to TRBJ2-1; D may match TRBD1 or TRBD2 (5 bases each). Trimming stripped 2 bases from V and 2 bases from J, with 10 bases between. Germline CDR1 and CDR2: MGHRA and YSYEKL. The CDR3 extends over 15 amino acids. The chain's CDR3 is CASSQLGDAYNEQFF. CDR3 in DNA: TGCGCCAGCAGCCAACTGGGGGATGCCTACAATGAGCAGTTCTTC.

This sequence joins TRBV4-2 and TRBJ2-1; D unclear. Looked up from germline, CDR1 is LGHNA and CDR2 is YNFKEQ. Trimming shortened V by 2 bases and J by 6 bases, and 5 bases separated the two germline ends. This CDR3 spans 12 amino acids. CDR3 protein: CASSQSPNEQFF. The CDR3 DNA is TGTGCCAGCAGCCAAAGTCCCAATGAGCAGTTCTTC.

The chain links TRBV24-1 to TRBJ2-2; perhaps TRBD2 as D (5 bases). The germline V and J ends were trimmed by 3 bases and 4 bases, with 11 bases remaining between them. The length of the CDR3 is 15 residues. Germline-derived CDR1 and CDR2 are KGHDR and SFDVKD. CDR3 in DNA: TGTGCCACCAGTGATCCGGGAACAGCCACCGGGGAGCTGTTTTTT. It codes for CATSDPGTATGELFF.

This rearrangement joins TRBV10-3 to TRBJ2-7; D is undetermined. The ends were cut back, 10 bases at V and 3 bases at J, with 13 bases in the middle. The CDR3 has 12 residues. CDR1 and CDR2 from the germline V gene are ENHRY and SYGVKD. The CDR3 DNA reads TGTGCCACACAAAACCTGGGCTACGAGCAGTACTTC. Amino acids: CATQNLGYEQYF.

As for this clonotype: This may come from a read error, since a much larger clone is one base off. The rearrangement joins TRBV7-8 to TRBJ2-4; TRBD2 agrees at 9 bases. CDR1 is SGHVS, CDR2 FQNEAQ, per germline. The CDR3 is 16 amino acids. V lost 1 base to trimming and J lost 15 bases; unmatched junction nucleotides: 16. The CDR3 nucleotides are TGTGCCAGCAGCTTAGGAGCGACTAGCGGAACTTACGAGCGGTACTTC. It encodes CASSLGATSGTYERYF.

This clonotype came up a few times. This sequence joins TRBV24-1 and TRBJ2-5; D gene unclear. The CDR3 length is 16 residues. The V gene lost 4 bases and the J gene lost 1 base, with 15 bases spanning the gap. Germline-derived CDR1 and CDR2 are KGHDR and SFDVKD. The CDR3 DNA sequence: TGTGCCACCAGTGAAACCGGGCCCGCCGTCCAAGAGACCCAGTACTTC. Translated, it gives CATSETGPAVQETQYF.

The chain combines TRBV4-1 with TRBJ1-5; D is possibly TRBD1 (6 bases). This CDR3 region has 16 residues. V was clipped by 0 bases and J by 3 bases, with 12 bases between them. Per germline, CDR1 MGHRA and CDR2 YSYEKL. CDR3 coding DNA: TGCGCCAGCAGCCAAGATCCAGCGGGACACAATCAGCCCCAGCATTTT. This gives the protein CASSQDPAGHNQPQHF.

The J gene is TRBJ2-5, the V gene TRBV6-5; TRBD2 matches 10 bases. The CDR3 extends over 14 amino acids. V lost 4 bases and J lost 5; bases outside the gene matches: 4. The germline V gene encodes CDR1 MNHEY and CDR2 SVGAGI. CDR3 residues: CASSFSTSGETQYF. The CDR3 DNA reads as TGTGCCAGCAGTTTCTCGACTAGCGGGGAGACCCAGTACTTC.

This chain connects TRBV10-3 to TRBJ2-6; D uncertain. V was shortened by 2 bases and J by 3 bases, with 8 bases between the two germline ends. This CDR3 is built from 15 residues. Germline V lookup: CDR1 ENHRY, CDR2 SYGVKD. CDR3 region: CAISEGPFGANVLTF. The CDR3 DNA reads TGTGCCATCAGTGAGGGCCCCTTTGGGGCCAACGTCCTGACTTTC.

The gene calls are TRBV29-1 and TRBJ2-3, with D perhaps matching TRBD1 or TRBD2 (5 bases each). The CDR3 consists of 14 residues. Germline-derived CDR1 and CDR2 are SQVTM and ANQGSEA. V was trimmed by 6 bases and J by 6 bases, leaving 19 bases between them. The CDR3 bases are TGCAGCGTGCTGGGACGCAGTTTGGAGGATACGCAGTATTTT. Translated: CSVLGRSLEDTQYF.

This clonotype was detected a few times. V gene TRBV6-5 combines with J gene TRBJ2-3; a weak D match, TRBD2 (6 bases). V lost 5 bases, J lost 4 bases, and 13 bases lay in between. Germline values: CDR1 MNHEY, CDR2 SVGAGI. CDR3 length: 14 amino acids. The CDR3 loop reads CASSPPGVPDTQYF. Here the CDR3 DNA reads TGTGCCAGCAGTCCACCGGGGGTCCCAGATACGCAGTATTTT.

This chain links TRBV18 with TRBJ2-7, with D possibly TRBD1 on 5 matching bases. V lost 1 base and J 0 bases, leaving 10 bases between the germline ends. CDR1 KGHSH and CDR2 LQKENI come from the germline V gene. This CDR3 has 15 residues. CDR3 nucleotide sequence: TGTGCCAGCTCACCACGGGGCGTGGGCTCCTACGAGCAGTACTTC. This gives the protein CASSPRGVGSYEQYF. Complete variable domain (other parts from reference TRBV18 and TRBJ2-7): NAGVMQNPRHLVRRRGQEARLRCSPMKGHSHVYWYRQLPEEGLKFMVYLQKENIIDESGMPKERFSAEFPKEGPSILRIQQVVRGDSAAYFCASSPRGVGSYEQYFGPGTRLTVT.

This clonotype was seen a few times. V usage is TRBV20-1 and J usage is TRBJ2-1; no definite D call. V was cut by 4 bases and J by 0 bases, with 7 bases left in between. This CDR3 comprises 13 residues. Germline lookup yields CDR1 DFQATT and CDR2 SNEGSKA (reference sequence). As DNA, the CDR3 is TGCAGTGCTACCGGCGGCTCCTACAATGAGCAGTTCTTC. This codes for CSATGGSYNEQFF.

The chain recombines TRBV6-6 with TRBJ2-1; 13 bases fit TRBD2. Losses at the gene ends were 2 bases for V and 6 bases for J; bases not matched to a gene: 7. The CDR3 extends over 17 amino acids. Looked up from germline, CDR1 is MNHNY and CDR2 is SVGAGI (reference sequence). The CDR3, as DNA: TGTGCCAGCAGTTACACTAGCGGGGGGGCCTCGGGCAATGAGCAGTTCTTC. Translating gives CASSYTSGGASGNEQFF.

This clonotype was seen only a few times. V and J are TRBV10-3 and TRBJ2-2; D is unresolved. This CDR3 region has 15 residues. CDR1 and CDR2 from the germline V gene are ENHRY and SYGVKD. Between the trimmed V and J ends, which lost 4 bases and 3 bases, there was a span of 12 bases. The CDR3 bases are TGTGCCATCAGTGTAGGTACATTCGACACCGGGGAGCTGTTTTTT. It is translated as CAISVGTFDTGELFF.

This clonotype was observed a handful of times. The chain recombines TRBV7-6 with TRBJ2-7; the match to TRBD2 covers 8 bases. This CDR3 has 14 residues. V lost 4 bases, J lost 2 bases, and 4 bases stayed unmatched. Germline V gene lookup returns CDR1 SGHVS and CDR2 FNYEAQ. Written as DNA, the CDR3 is TGTGCCAGCAGCTCTTATAGCGGGACCTACGAGCAGTACTTC. It is translated as CASSSYSGTYEQYF.

Concerning this clonotype: This may come from a read error, since a much larger clone is one base off. This rearrangement joins TRBV5-1 to TRBJ2-1; 9 positions agree with TRBD1. Germline V gives CDR1 SGHRS, CDR2 YFSETQ. Losses at the gene ends were 5 bases for V and 10 bases for J; bases not matched to a gene: 10. The CDR3 runs 14 residues. Here the CDR3 DNA reads TGCGCCAGCAGTTTCCGGGACAGGGCATACGAGCAGTTCTTC. It yields the protein CASSFRDRAYEQFF.

The genes are TRBV4-3 and TRBJ1-2; tentative D call: TRBD1 (5 bases). In germline, CDR1 is LGHNA, CDR2 YSLEER. V lost 0 bases and J 7 bases, leaving 18 bases between the germline ends. The CDR3 runs to 16 residues. CDR3 nucleotides: TGCGCCAGCAGCCAAGATCCCGTTGGCCAGGGCCGTGGCTACACCTTC. Translation: CASSQDPVGQGRGYTF.

This rearrangement joins TRBV20-1 to TRBJ2-3, with TRBD2 identical over 8 bases. The CDR3 is 15 amino acids. Germline CDR1 reads DFQATT; CDR2 reads SNEGSKA (reference sequence). After removal of 1 base from V and 6 bases from J, the junction contained 9 bases not matched to a gene. CDR3 loop: CSARAASGGLDTQYF. The CDR3, as DNA: TGCAGTGCTAGAGCAGCAAGCGGGGGATTGGATACGCAGTATTTT.

There are many counts of this clonotype. The chain carries TRBV5-5 and TRBJ2-7, with 11 bases lining up with TRBD2. Germline V lookup: CDR1 SGHKS, CDR2 YYEKEE (reference sequence). V lost 4 bases to trimming and J lost 4 bases; unmatched junction nucleotides: 4. This CDR3 spans 14 amino acids. CDR3 protein: CASSAGTSGYEQYF. CDR3 DNA: TGTGCCAGCAGCGCCGGGACTAGCGGTTACGAGCAGTACTTC.